This T cell receptor (beta chain) was obtained from a study of siplizumab effects on memory and regulatory T cells. The repertoire was sequenced with immunoSEQ multiplex PCR; TCRdb's copy has only in-frame clones and lacks some. The data hold some 97,000 clones, with around 92% observed a single time. V was clipped by 7 bases and J by 3 bases, with 15 bases between them. This CDR3 is built from 14 residues. Germline CDR1 and CDR2: SNHLY and FYNNEI. This TCR came from a human donor in good health. Some clones in this sample may be carry-over from other donors' samples. The V call is TRBV2, the J call TRBJ1-2; D unclear. The sequencing input was CD4+ T cells sorted from blood. The CDR3 sequence is CASITIQIDYGYTF. Here the CDR3 DNA reads TGTGCCAGCATAACAATCCAGATAGACTATGGCTACACCTTC.